Listed here is a single TCR beta chain. The data stem from a study of OX40 agonist ivuxolimab in advanced cancers. Looking at the study overall: Patients receiving dose escalation had hepatocellular carcinoma, melanoma, renal cell or head and neck cancer. Therapy given before enrollment (anti-PD-1, anti-PD-L1 or anti-CTLA-4) was allowed, and 40% had some.

The protocol was immunoSEQ multiplex PCR, while the TCRdb copy is restricted to in-frame clones and leaves out a portion. Of some 68,000 clones detected, approximately 83% appear once; the ten largest clones hold 1.4%. Sequencing used CD4+ or CD8+ T cells sorted from blood, obtained in a trial of the OX40 agonist ivuxolimab. The receptor was isolated from an adult with an advanced solid tumor such as melanoma, head and neck, liver or kidney cancer.

CDR3: CASSWSLGANVLTF. CDR3 in DNA: TGTGCCAGCAGCTGGAGTTTGGGGGCCAACGTCCTGACTTTC. This sequence joins TRBV13 and TRBJ2-6; D not certain. Trimming took off 4 bases at V and 4 bases at J, with 8 bases between the two ends. Germline V gene lookup returns CDR1 PRHDT and CDR2 FYEKMQ (reference sequence). The CDR3 is 14 residues long.